The sequence of this T cell receptor (beta chain) was determined in a study of cytomegalovirus exposure and HLA in healthy donors. Whole-study results and caveats: The classifier reportedly diagnosed cytomegalovirus status with high sensitivity and specificity. Within a later analysis, the majority of CMV-associated TCR beta chains appeared HLA-restricted. A previous analysis found most TCR beta V segments productive roughly 87% or roughly 30% of the time.

As for this clone: What it recognizes is unknown.

Deletions cut 1 base from V and 5 bases from J, with 9 bases between. CDR3 length: 13 residues. CDR1 and CDR2 (germline): LNHDA, SQIVND (reference sequence). The study ran its PCR with 60 Vbeta and 13 Jbeta primers. Repertoires were generated with immunoSEQ multiplex PCR, while TCRdb's copy carries only in-frame clones and drops some. This sample contains 100,000 to 150,000 clones. Material: PBMCs. The TCR originated in a woman in her thirties or forties in good health and CMV-seropositive. The V gene is TRBV19, the J gene TRBJ2-7; D is perhaps TRBD2 (5 bases). CDR3 nucleotides: TGTGCCAGTAGTATAGCGTTGGGAGACGAGCAGTACTTC. Translation: CASSIALGDEQYF.